This T cell receptor (beta chain) was identified in a study of blood T cell repertoires in COVID-19. Study background: Sample material is recorded as cDNA or gDNA derived from T cells, B-cell-depleted T cells, or PBMCs.

Per the germline V gene, CDR1 is LNHDA and CDR2 is SQIVND (reference sequence). The V and J ends lost 5 bases and 7 bases respectively, with 12 bases between them. This CDR3 contains 13 residues. Only a few counts were recorded for this clone. In the original workflow: From reference gene primer amplification, estimates of nucleated cell counts were derived. Assay used: immunoSEQ multiplex PCR; TCRdb lists only in-frame clones, some missing. V and J calls and clone size are those listed in that table; D and trimming were worked out from the DNA. Of around 300,000 clones listed, around 91% are singletons. It was during active infection that Seattle patients were enrolled and then longitudinally followed.

The sequenced material came from peripheral blood. The receptor's source is a woman aged 40 to 49 with COVID-19, enrolled during active disease. The rearrangement joins TRBV19 to TRBJ1-5; D is undetermined. The CDR3 DNA follows: TGTGCCAGTAGTGAACGGTCCGGGCAGCCCCAGCATTTT. Its protein is CASSERSGQPQHF.